The TCR beta chain under discussion was sequenced for a study of blood T cell repertoires in COVID-19. Study overall: Both acute and convalescent COVID-19 samples were obtained from the United States, Italy and Spain. Sources were T cells, B-cell-depleted T cells, or PBMCs; the material itself was cDNA or gDNA.

This clone was counted once. V was clipped by 5 bases and J by 1 base, with 5 bases between them. CDR3 length: 12 residues. Per the germline V gene, CDR1 is SEHNR and CDR2 is FQNEAQ (reference sequence). Authors' processing steps: Using reference gene primer amplification, nucleated cell counts were estimated. Repertoires were generated with immunoSEQ multiplex PCR, while TCRdb's copy carries only in-frame clones and drops some. Clone size and V and J calls were adopted from that table, with D and trimming inferred from the DNA. The top ten hold 2.5% to 3% of the sample, which has 150,000 to 200,000 clones, about 89% seen once.

This TCR came from a man aged 55 to 70 with acute or convalescent COVID-19. The chain joins TRBV7-9 to TRBJ1-1; D gene ambiguous. The sequencing input was peripheral blood. CDR3 coding DNA: TGTGCCAGCAGCATCCAGAACACTGAAGCTTTCTTT. Protein product: CASSIQNTEAFF.